These 23 T cell receptor beta chains originate from one sample sequenced in a study of identical twins. TCRdb re-derived calls from the 5' RACE reads in MiXCR, one entry per CDR3 protein. Of some 1,600,000 distinct CDR3 sequences in the sample, about 32% were seen once. What was sequenced was cord blood. The receptors derive from a newborn girl in good health.

V and J are TRBV29-1 and TRBJ1-4; TRBD1 matches 8 bases. The CDR3 runs 13 residues. CDR1 and CDR2 (germline): SQVTM, ANQGSEA. Trimming removed 7 bases from V and 8 bases from J; junction bases left unmatched: 9. This chain's CDR3 is CSGQTGGEEKLFF. Written as DNA, the CDR3 is TGCAGCGGGCAAACAGGGGGTGAGGAAAAACTGTTTTTT. Variable domain in full (rest from reference TRBV29-1 and TRBJ1-4): SAVISQKPSRDICQRGTSLTIQCQVDSQVTMMFWYRQQPGQSLTLIATANQGSEATYESGFVIDKFPISRPNLTFSTLTVSNMSPEDSSIYLCSGQTGGEEKLFFGSGTQLSVL.

The J gene is TRBJ2-3, the V gene TRBV4-2, with 9 bases that match TRBD2. Germline V gene data show CDR1 as LGHNA and CDR2 as YNFKEQ. V shed 0 bases, J shed 0 bases, and the junction held 7 bases outside the gene matches. The CDR3 contains 18 residues. The DNA of the CDR3 is TGTGCCAGCAGCCAAGATCCTAGCGGGGTCCCTAGCACAGATACGCAGTATTTT. Its translation is CASSQDPSGVPSTDTQYF.

This clonotype has a handful of counts. CDR3 sequence reads: CASSWNPNYGYTF. In nucleotides, the CDR3 is TGTGCCAGCAGCTGGAATCCTAACTATGGCTACACCTTC. The V gene is TRBV7-9, the J gene TRBJ1-2; D is ambiguous. V shed 4 bases and J shed 0 bases, with 6 bases lying between them. Germline CDR1 is SEHNR and CDR2 is FQNEAQ (reference sequence). The CDR3 covers 13 residues.

The V and J genes are TRBV30 and TRBJ1-1; D might be TRBD1 (6 bases). Trimming removed 2 bases from V and 5 bases from J, with 18 bases in between. CDR1 and CDR2 from the germline V gene are GTSNPN and SVGIG (reference sequence). The CDR3 totals 15 residues. CDR3 protein: CAWSLGAGRLTEAFF. The CDR3 coding sequence is TGTGCCTGGAGTCTGGGGGCAGGGAGGTTGACTGAAGCTTTCTTT.

Comments on this clonotype: One junction end disagrees with the germline gene, perhaps due to a read error. The V gene is TRBV20-1, the J gene TRBJ1-2, with 7 bases identical to TRBD1. Germline V lookup: CDR1 DFQATT, CDR2 SNEGSKA (reference sequence). There are 16 residues in the CDR3. CDR3 loop: CGADGDAGGRGYGYTF. The CDR3 coding sequence is TGCGGTGCCGACGGAGACGCAGGGGGACGAGGCTATGGCTACACCTTC.

The rearrangement uses TRBV27 and TRBJ2-1, with a weak D call TRBD2 (6 bases). CDR1 is MNHEY and CDR2 is SMNVEV in the germline V gene (reference sequence). V lost 8 bases and J lost 0, with 14 bases in between. The CDR3 sequence is 15 residues long. Here the CDR3 reads CASGSGLGSYNEQFF. DNA for the CDR3: TGTGCCAGCGGTTCGGGACTGGGCTCCTACAATGAGCAGTTCTTC.

Comments on this clonotype: The junction departs from germline at one end; a sequencing error may be responsible. CDR3 coding DNA: TGTGCCAGCAGCCCCGACAGAGTGAGGGCTGAAGTTTTCTTT. Translating it yields CASSPDRVRAEVFF. This chain uses TRBV6-2 or TRBV6-3 with TRBJ1-1; D possibly corresponds to TRBD1 (5 bases). The germline V gene has CDR1 MNHEY and CDR2 SVGEGT. The CDR3 is 14 residues long.

Only a few counts were recorded for this clonotype. V usage is TRBV9 and J usage is TRBJ2-7; no definite D call. The DNA matches TRBJ2-5 better at its end, which makes the J call doubtful. The CDR3 has 13 residues. CDR1 is SGDLS and CDR2 is YYNGEE in the germline V gene. As DNA, the CDR3 is TGTGCCAGCAGCGTAGCGCATTATGAGACCCAGTACTTC. It codes for CASSVAHYETQYF.

This clonotype showed up just a few times. The chain links TRBV9 to TRBJ2-1; TRBD2 matches at 15 bases. V trimming: 8 bases; J trimming: 9 bases; junction bases outside the gene matches: 3. The CDR3 sequence is 13 residues long. Per germline, CDR1 SGDLS and CDR2 YYNGEE. The CDR3 here is CASRTSGRGEQFF. The CDR3 bases are TGTGCCAGTAGGACTAGCGGGAGGGGTGAGCAGTTCTTC.

The chain employs TRBV20-1 and TRBJ1-5; D might be TRBD1 (5 bases). The CDR3 is 19 amino acids. V lost 1 base and J lost 0, with 22 bases in between. Germline CDR1 is DFQATT and CDR2 is SNEGSKA (reference sequence). CDR3 residues: CSARGSPLRQNNSNQPQHF. CDR3 in DNA: TGCAGTGCTAGAGGGTCCCCTCTGAGACAGAATAATAGCAATCAGCCCCAGCATTTT.

The V gene is TRBV20-1, the J gene TRBJ2-3; TRBD1 matches at 12 bases. The V gene end was trimmed by 3 bases and the J gene end by 4 bases; junction bases not matched to a gene: 2. This CDR3 has 14 residues. Germline V gene lookup returns CDR1 DFQATT and CDR2 SNEGSKA (reference sequence). The DNA of the CDR3 is TGCAGTGCTAGCGGGACAGGGGGCCCAGATACGCAGTATTTT. Residues: CSASGTGGPDTQYF.

This clonotype came up many times. This sequence joins TRBV5-1 and TRBJ2-3, with 10 bases that match TRBD2. The V gene's germline CDR1 is SGHRS and CDR2 YFSETQ. V trimming: 4 bases; J trimming: 7 bases; junction bases outside the gene matches: 6. The CDR3 is made up of 14 amino acids. The chain's CDR3 is CASSTGTSDNTQYF. The CDR3 DNA sequence: TGCGCCAGCAGCACCGGGACTAGCGACAATACGCAGTATTTT. The full variable domain, in which reference TRBV5-1 and TRBJ2-3 provide the parts outside the CDR3, is KAGVTQTPRYLIKTRGQQVTLSCSPISGHRSVSWYQQTPGQGLQFLFEYFSETQRNKGNFPGRFSGRQFSNSRSEMNVSTLELGDSALYLCASSTGTSDNTQYFGPGTRLTVL.

There are a few counts of this clonotype. This chain connects TRBV7-8 to TRBJ1-2; a possible D gene is TRBD1 (6 bases). Trimming shortened V by 4 bases and J by 3 bases, and 12 bases separated the two germline ends. CDR1 SGHVS and CDR2 FQNEAQ come from the germline V gene. This CDR3 contains 14 residues. The CDR3 sequence is CASSWVDRYYGYTF. The CDR3 coding sequence is TGTGCCAGCAGCTGGGTGGACAGATACTATGGCTACACCTTC.

The chain links TRBV4-2 to TRBJ2-1; no definite D call. The V end was cut by 1 base, the J end by 9 bases, with 4 bases between. Germline V gene sequence: CDR1 LGHNA, CDR2 YNFKEQ. This CDR3 spans 11 amino acids. The CDR3 DNA reads TGTGCCAGCAGCCAAGGTACTGAGCAGTTCTTC. It translates to CASSQGTEQFF.

This clonotype was observed a few times. This rearrangement joins TRBV12-3 or TRBV12-4 to TRBJ1-2; 10 bases line up with TRBD1. The V and J ends lost 6 bases and 4 bases, in that order; junction bases with no gene match: 8. The CDR3 runs to 15 residues. CDR3 coding DNA: TGTGCCAGCAGATCGGGACAGGGGCGACTCTATGGCTACACCTTC. This encodes CASRSGQGRLYGYTF.

This chain uses TRBV6-2 or TRBV6-3 with TRBJ2-3; 7 nucleotides match TRBD1. V lost 6 bases and J lost 0; bases outside the gene matches: 6. This CDR3 region has 15 residues. The germline V gene encodes CDR1 MNHEY and CDR2 SVGEGT. CDR3 in amino acids: CASRTRGRSTDTQYF. In nucleotides, the CDR3 is TGTGCCAGCAGAACAAGGGGGCGCAGCACAGATACGCAGTATTTT.

This chain uses TRBV12-3 or TRBV12-4 with TRBJ2-1, with 7 bases identical to TRBD1. The CDR3 runs 17 residues. V trimming: 0 bases; J trimming: 3 bases; junction bases outside the gene matches: 8. DNA for the CDR3: TGTGCCAGCAGTTTAGCAACCGGGACAGCTCTCTACAATGAGCAGTTCTTC. As protein: CASSLATGTALYNEQFF.

There are a few counts of this clonotype. The chain recombines TRBV7-2 with TRBJ2-4, with D uncertain. This CDR3 spans 15 amino acids. V lost 1 base to trimming and J lost 1 base, with 8 bases between them. The germline V gene encodes CDR1 SGHTA and CDR2 FQGNSA. The CDR3 region has the DNA TGTGCCAGCAGCTTAGATAGGTGGGCCAAAAACATTCAGTACTTC. It codes for CASSLDRWAKNIQYF. Together with reference TRBV7-2 and TRBJ2-4, the CDR3 gives the full variable domain: GAGVSQSPSNKVTEKGKDVELRCDPISGHTALYWYRQSLGQGLEFLIYFQGNSAPDKSGLPSDRFSAERTGGSVSTLTIQRTQQEDSAVYLCASSLDRWAKNIQYFGAGTRLSVL.

This clonotype came up once. The V gene is TRBV20-1, the J gene TRBJ2-3, with D possibly called TRBD1 or TRBD2 (5 bases each). Germline V gene lookup returns CDR1 DFQATT and CDR2 SNEGSKA (reference sequence). V was cut by 0 bases and J by 0 bases, with 10 bases left in between. This CDR3 is built from 15 residues. The CDR3 spells CSARDIRDSTDTQYF. CDR3 coding DNA: TGCAGTGCTAGAGATATCAGGGACAGCACAGATACGCAGTATTTT.

The chain couples TRBV11-2 to TRBJ1-1; TRBD1 matches 7 bases. The CDR3 runs to 16 residues. V lost 2 bases and J lost 5; bases outside the gene matches: 11. Germline CDR1 reads SGHAT; CDR2 reads FQNNGV. The CDR3 protein is CASSLSATGVGTEAFF. CDR3 in DNA: TGTGCCAGCAGCTTATCCGCAACAGGGGTTGGGACTGAAGCTTTCTTT.

The chain links TRBV27 to TRBJ2-6; no clear D gene. Germline V lookup: CDR1 MNHEY, CDR2 SMNVEV (reference sequence). This CDR3 is 14 amino acids long. V was clipped by 0 bases and J by 5 bases, with 5 bases between them. CDR3 sequence (DNA): TGTGCCAGCAGTTTATCGGTCAGGGCCAACGTCCTGACTTTC. Protein: CASSLSVRANVLTF.

The chain's CDR3 is CASRDGGAFVPDTQYF. The CDR3 coding sequence is TGTGCCAGCAGGGACGGGGGGGCCTTTGTCCCAGATACGCAGTATTTT. This chain joins TRBV12-3 or TRBV12-4 and TRBJ2-3; TRBD2 aligns across 8 bases. CDR3 size: 16 residues. The V gene end was trimmed by 6 bases and the J gene end by 4 bases; junction bases not matched to a gene: 12.

V is TRBV20-1 and J is TRBJ2-3; a possible D gene is TRBD1 (6 bases). Trimming cost V 5 bases and J 2 bases, with 14 bases left between them. Per germline, CDR1 DFQATT and CDR2 SNEGSKA (reference sequence). There are 14 residues in the CDR3. The CDR3 spells CSAGGQGYTDTQYF. The CDR3 nucleotides are TGCAGTGCTGGTGGCCAGGGGTACACAGATACGCAGTATTTT.